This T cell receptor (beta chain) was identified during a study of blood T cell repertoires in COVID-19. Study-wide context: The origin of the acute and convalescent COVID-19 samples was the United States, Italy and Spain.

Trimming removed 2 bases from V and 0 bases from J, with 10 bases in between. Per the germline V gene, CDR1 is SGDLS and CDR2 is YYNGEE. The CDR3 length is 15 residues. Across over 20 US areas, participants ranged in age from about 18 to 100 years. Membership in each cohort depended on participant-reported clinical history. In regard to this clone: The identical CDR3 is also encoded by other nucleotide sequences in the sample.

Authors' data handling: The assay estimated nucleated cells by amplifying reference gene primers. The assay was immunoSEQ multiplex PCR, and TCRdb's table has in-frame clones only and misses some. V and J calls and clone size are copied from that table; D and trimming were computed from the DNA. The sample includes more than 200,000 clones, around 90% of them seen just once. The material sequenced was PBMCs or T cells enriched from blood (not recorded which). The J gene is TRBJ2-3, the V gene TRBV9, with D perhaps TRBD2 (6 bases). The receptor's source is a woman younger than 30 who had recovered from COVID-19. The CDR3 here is CASSVSGSSTDTQYF. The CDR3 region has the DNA TGTGCCAGCAGCGTCAGCGGGTCTAGCACAGATACGCAGTATTTT.